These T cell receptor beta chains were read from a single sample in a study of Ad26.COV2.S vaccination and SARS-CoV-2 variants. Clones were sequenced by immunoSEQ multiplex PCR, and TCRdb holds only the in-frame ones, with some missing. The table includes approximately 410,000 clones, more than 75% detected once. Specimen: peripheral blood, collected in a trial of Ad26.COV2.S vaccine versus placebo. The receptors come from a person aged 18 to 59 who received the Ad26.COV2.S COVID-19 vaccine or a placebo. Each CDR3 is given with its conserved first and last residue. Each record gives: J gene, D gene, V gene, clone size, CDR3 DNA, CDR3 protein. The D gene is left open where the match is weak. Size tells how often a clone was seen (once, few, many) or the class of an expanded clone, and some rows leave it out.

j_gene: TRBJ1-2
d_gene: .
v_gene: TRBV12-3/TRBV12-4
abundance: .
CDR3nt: TGTGCCAGCAGTTTCTACGGGCCAAAGGGCTACACCTTC
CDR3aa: CASSFYGPKGYTF

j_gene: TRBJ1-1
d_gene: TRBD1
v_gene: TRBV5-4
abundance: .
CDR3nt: TGTGCCAGCAGCTGGCTGACAGGGGCGGGCACTGAAGCTTTCTTT
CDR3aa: CASSWLTGAGTEAFF

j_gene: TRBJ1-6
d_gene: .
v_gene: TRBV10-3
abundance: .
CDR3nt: TGTGCCATCAGTGAGTCAGGTGCGATCGGTTCACCCCTCCACTTT
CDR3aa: CAISESGAIGSPLHF

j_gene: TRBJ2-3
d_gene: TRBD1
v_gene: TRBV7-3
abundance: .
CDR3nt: TGTGCCAGCAGTCCGGACAGGGGAGCGACAGATACGCAGTATTTT
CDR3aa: CASSPDRGATDTQYF

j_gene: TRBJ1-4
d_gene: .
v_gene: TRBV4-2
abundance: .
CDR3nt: TGTGCCAGCAGCCTCGGAACATGGGGTGAAAAACTGTTTTTT
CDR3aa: CASSLGTWGEKLFF

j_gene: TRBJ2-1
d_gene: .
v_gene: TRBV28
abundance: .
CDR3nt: TGTGCCAGCAGTTTAGTCACTAGGGGCCCCTACAATGAGCAGTTCTTC
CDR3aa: CASSLVTRGPYNEQFF

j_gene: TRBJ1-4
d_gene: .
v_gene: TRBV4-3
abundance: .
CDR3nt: TGCGCCAGCAGCCACGCAGGGTCTACTAATGAAAAACTGTTTTTT
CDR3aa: CASSHAGSTNEKLFF

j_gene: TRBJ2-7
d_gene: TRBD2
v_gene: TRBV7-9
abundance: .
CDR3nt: TGTGCCAGCAGCTTACCGGACTCAGCGGGACCCTACGAGCAGTACTTC
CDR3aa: CASSLPDSAGPYEQYF

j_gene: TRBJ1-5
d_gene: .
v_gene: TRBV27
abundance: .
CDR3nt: TGTGCCAGCAGTCCCGGCCCCCCCGATTATAGCAATCAGCCCCAGCATTTT
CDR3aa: CASSPGPPDYSNQPQHF

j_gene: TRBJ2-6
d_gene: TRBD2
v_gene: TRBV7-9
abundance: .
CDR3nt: TGTGCCAGCAGCCGCCGGGGAGGGATCTCTGGGGCCAACGTCCTGACTTTC
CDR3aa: CASSRRGGISGANVLTF

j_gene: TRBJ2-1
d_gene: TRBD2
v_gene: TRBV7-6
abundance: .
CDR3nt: TGTGCCAGCAGCTTACGCGGGGGGCACAACTCCTACAATGAGCAGTTCTTC
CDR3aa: CASSLRGGHNSYNEQFF

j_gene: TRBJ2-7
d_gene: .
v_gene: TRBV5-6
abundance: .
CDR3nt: TGTGCCAGCAGCTTCGGAGCCTCCACCTACGAGCAGTACTTC
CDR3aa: CASSFGASTYEQYF

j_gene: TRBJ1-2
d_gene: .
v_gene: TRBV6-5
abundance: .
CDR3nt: TGTGCCAGCAGTTCTATCTATGGCTACACCTTC
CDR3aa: CASSSIYGYTF

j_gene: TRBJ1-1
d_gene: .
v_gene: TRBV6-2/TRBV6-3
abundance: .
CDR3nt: TGTGCCAGCAGTTACTCAGGGGCGGTGGGGAACACTGAAGCTTTCTTT
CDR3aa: CASSYSGAVGNTEAFF

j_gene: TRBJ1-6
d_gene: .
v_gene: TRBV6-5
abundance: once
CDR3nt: TGTGCCAGCGCTATGGGCTCACCCCTCCACTTT
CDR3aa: CASAMGSPLHF

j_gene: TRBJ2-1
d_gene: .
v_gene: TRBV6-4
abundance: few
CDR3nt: TGTGCCAGCAGTGTGGGAAACAATGAGCAGTTCTTC
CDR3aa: CASSVGNNEQFF